This entry lists 15 T cell receptor beta chains sequenced from one sample in a study of identifying expanded T cells in peripheral blood. Repertoires were generated with immunoSEQ multiplex PCR, while TCRdb's copy carries only in-frame clones and drops some. The table has about 85,000 clones, around 90% seen once. The sample comprised blood. These receptors originate from a person aged 18 to 70 in good health.

CDR3 region: CSVESTDSGNTIYF. The CDR3, as DNA: TGCAGCGTTGAATCCACGGACTCTGGAAACACCATATATTTT. The chain employs TRBV29-1 and TRBJ1-3, with D hard to call. The V and J ends lost 2 bases and 0 bases respectively, with 8 bases between them. The CDR3 has 14 amino acids. The germline V gene encodes CDR1 SQVTM and CDR2 ANQGSEA.

The chain carries TRBV18 and TRBJ1-1, with D possibly being TRBD1 (5 bases). The CDR3 runs to 14 residues. Looked up from germline, CDR1 is KGHSH and CDR2 is LQKENI. Trimming took 3 bases from V and 6 from J, leaving 14 bases between them. This CDR3 is CASSPGRDNPEAFF. CDR3 sequence (DNA): TGTGCCAGCTCACCGGGCAGGGATAATCCTGAAGCTTTCTTT.

J is TRBJ1-1 and V is TRBV4-3; D ambiguous. Per germline, CDR1 LGHNA and CDR2 YSLEER. Trimming left V 0 bases short and J 7 bases short, with 15 bases between. The CDR3 length is 15 residues. The CDR3 DNA follows: TGCGCCAGCAGCCAAGATAGTCGACGGGTCAATGAAGCTTTCTTT. Protein: CASSQDSRRVNEAFF.

The chain links TRBV6-5 to TRBJ2-7, with 7 bases matching TRBD2. The CDR3 totals 16 residues. J gave up 2 bases and V 0 bases, and 7 bases lay outside the gene matches. Germline-derived CDR1 and CDR2 are MNHEY and SVGAGI. The CDR3 loop is CASSYSGGDVPYEQYF. The CDR3 DNA reads TGTGCCAGCAGTTACTCGGGGGGGGATGTACCCTACGAGCAGTACTTC.

The V call is TRBV19, the J call TRBJ2-5; TRBD2 matches 7 bases. The V gene end was trimmed by 4 bases and the J gene end by 2 bases; junction bases not matched to a gene: 10. Germline V lookup: CDR1 LNHDA, CDR2 SQIVND (reference sequence). This CDR3 spans 16 amino acids. The CDR3 loop is CASSTFRRGGQETQYF. Here the CDR3 DNA reads TGTGCCAGTAGTACCTTTAGGAGGGGAGGGCAAGAGACCCAGTACTTC.

The chain employs TRBV18 and TRBJ2-2, with D possibly being TRBD1 (6 bases). Looked up from germline, CDR1 is KGHSH and CDR2 is LQKENI. V gave up 2 bases and J gave up 3 bases, with 10 bases separating them. The CDR3 spans 15 residues. CDR3 loop: CASSPGGADTGELFF. The CDR3 DNA is TGTGCCAGCTCACCAGGGGGCGCGGACACCGGGGAGCTGTTTTTT. The variable domain in full, with the rest retrieved from reference TRBV18 and TRBJ2-2, is NAGVMQNPRHLVRRRGQEARLRCSPMKGHSHVYWYRQLPEEGLKFMVYLQKENIIDESGMPKERFSAEFPKEGPSILRIQQVVRGDSAAYFCASSPGGADTGELFFGEGSRLTVL.

This clone occurred a few times. The chain combines TRBV7-2 with TRBJ2-7; no clear D gene. This CDR3 is built from 14 residues. V was trimmed by 5 bases and J by 3 bases, leaving 14 bases between them. Germline V gene sequence: CDR1 SGHTA, CDR2 FQGNSA. The CDR3, as DNA: TGTGCCAGCAGCCCCCGTGGTGGCAACTACGAGCAGTACTTC. This gives the protein CASSPRGGNYEQYF.

The chain recombines TRBV6-5 with TRBJ2-2; a possible D gene is TRBD2 (5 bases). Germline CDR1 MNHEY, CDR2 SVGAGI. Trimming left V 1 base short and J 1 base short, with 7 bases between. CDR3 length equals 15 residues. CDR3 sequence reads: CASSYLGRNTGELFF. In DNA form, the CDR3 reads TGTGCCAGCAGTTACTTGGGGAGGAACACCGGGGAGCTGTTTTTT.

V and J are TRBV4-3 and TRBJ1-2; D perhaps matches TRBD1 (5 bases). Looked up from germline, CDR1 is LGHNA and CDR2 is YSLEER. This CDR3 comprises 14 residues. The germline V and J ends were trimmed by 3 bases and 5 bases, with 13 bases remaining between them. CDR3 nucleotides: TGCGCCAGCAGCCAGACCGCAGGGTATTATGGCTACACCTTC. Translation: CASSQTAGYYGYTF.

The chain links TRBV6-5 to TRBJ2-5; maybe TRBD1 (6 bases). V was pared by 10 bases and J by 7 bases, with 25 bases between. The CDR3 is 15 amino acids. CDR1 is MNHEY and CDR2 is SVGAGI in the germline V gene. This CDR3 is CATKSGQSLRGTQYF. CDR3 DNA: TGTGCCACCAAATCCGGACAGTCCCTGAGAGGGACCCAGTACTTC.

Written as DNA, the CDR3 is TGCGCCAGCAGCTTGGGAGGCGGGAGCACTGAAGCTTTCTTT. Encoded protein: CASSLGGGSTEAFF. The rearrangement links TRBV5-1 to TRBJ1-1; D is unclear. In germline, CDR1 is SGHRS, CDR2 YFSETQ. V was pared by 0 bases and J by 4 bases, with 10 bases between. The CDR3 has 14 residues.

The rearrangement uses TRBV5-1 and TRBJ1-2; D not resolved. With 0 bases removed from V and 8 bases from J, the gap between germline ends came to 11 bases. From germline, CDR1 is SGHRS and CDR2 YFSETQ. CDR3 size: 13 residues. The CDR3 DNA is TGCGCCAGCAGCTTGGTGTCGGGATCCGGCTACACCTTC. It encodes CASSLVSGSGYTF.

The V and J genes are TRBV7-2 and TRBJ2-7, with a weak D call TRBD2 (5 bases). This CDR3 region has 14 residues. The germline gives CDR1 SGHTA, CDR2 FQGNSA. Trimming removed 3 bases at V and 1 base at J, with 10 bases between. This chain's CDR3 is CASSFGDGSYEQYF. CDR3 in DNA: TGTGCCAGCAGCTTCGGGGATGGGTCCTACGAGCAGTACTTC.

This clone was counted between two and nine times. At one end the junction does not follow the germline gene, possibly because of a read error. The V and J genes are TRBV5-4 and TRBJ2-7; D not resolved. The germline gives CDR1 SGHNT, CDR2 YYREEE (reference sequence). The CDR3 is made up of 15 amino acids. The CDR3 nucleotides read TGCGCCAGCAGCCAAGATTTAGGTAGCTCCTACGAGCAGTACTTC. Protein product: CASSQDLGSSYEQYF. Full variable domain (remainder filled in from reference TRBV5-4 and TRBJ2-7): ETGVTQSPTHLIKTRGQQVTLRCSSQSGHNTVSWYQQALGQGPQFIFQYYREEENGRGNFPPRFSGLQFPNYSSELNVNALELDDSALYLCASSQDLGSSYEQYFGPGTRLTVT.

The CDR3: CASSPPSTGSNYGYTF. The CDR3 bases are TGTGCCAGCTCACCACCGTCAACAGGGAGTAACTATGGCTACACCTTC. The chain combines TRBV18 with TRBJ1-2; TRBD1 might be the D (6 bases). Trimming took off 0 bases at V and 1 base at J, with 12 bases between the two ends. Germline lookup yields CDR1 KGHSH and CDR2 LQKENI. The CDR3 is 16 residues long.